The 13 T cell receptor beta chains presented below share a single source sample, sequenced in a study of blood T cell repertoires in COVID-19. Profiling relied on immunoSEQ multiplex PCR, and the TCRdb table lists in-frame clones only, not all of them. The data show around 99,000 clones, with around 92% seen just once and nearly 5% held by the top ten. Sequencing used peripheral blood. These receptor sequences come from a man between 40 and 49 years old with active or convalescent COVID-19.

Regarding this clone: This same CDR3 is encoded by further DNA sequences in the sample. V is TRBV7-9 and J is TRBJ2-7; TRBD1 aligns across 9 bases. The CDR3 is made up of 12 amino acids. Germline V CDR1 and CDR2: SEHNR, FQNEAQ (reference sequence). Unmatched junction bases numbered 1, after V lost 5 bases and J lost 5 bases. The CDR3 DNA follows: TGTGCCAGCAGCCGGGACAGGGACGAGCAGTACTTC. It codes for CASSRDRDEQYF.

V gene TRBV7-9 combines with J gene TRBJ2-3; D possibly corresponds to TRBD1 (5 bases). Per germline, CDR1 SEHNR and CDR2 FQNEAQ (reference sequence). There are 14 residues in the CDR3. V was pared by 1 base and J by 2 bases, with 7 bases between. In DNA form, the CDR3 reads TGTGCCAGCAGCTTAGGGGGCTACACAGATACGCAGTATTTT. This gives the protein CASSLGGYTDTQYF.

The V call is TRBV30, the J call TRBJ2-7; 9 bases map to TRBD1. V lost 5 bases, J lost 12 bases, and 11 bases stayed unmatched. The CDR3 runs to 12 residues. Germline V gives CDR1 GTSNPN, CDR2 SVGIG (reference sequence). CDR3 DNA: TGTGCCTGGGCACCCACAGGGGGCATACCGTACTTC. Residues: CAWAPTGGIPYF.

V usage is TRBV9 and J usage is TRBJ1-5; D gene uncertain. The germline V gene has CDR1 SGDLS and CDR2 YYNGEE. The V end lost 0 bases, the J end lost 7 bases, and 11 bases lay between the germline ends. There are 14 residues in the CDR3. The CDR3 loop reads CASSVGEGNQPQHF. Here the CDR3 DNA reads TGTGCCAGCAGCGTAGGGGAGGGAAACCAGCCCCAGCATTTT.

The chain uses TRBV5-1 and TRBJ1-1; TRBD1 agrees at 7 bases. After removal of 2 bases from V and 4 bases from J, the junction contained 2 bases not matched to a gene. CDR1 is SGHRS, CDR2 YFSETQ, per germline. This CDR3 has 13 residues. CDR3 coding DNA: TGCGCCAGCAGCTTCCAGGGGGGCACTGAAGCTTTCTTT. Amino acids: CASSFQGGTEAFF. Using reference TRBV5-1 and TRBJ1-1 for the parts outside the CDR3, the full variable domain is KAGVTQTPRYLIKTRGQQVTLSCSPISGHRSVSWYQQTPGQGLQFLFEYFSETQRNKGNFPGRFSGRQFSNSRSEMNVSTLELGDSALYLCASSFQGGTEAFFGQGTRLTVV.

The V gene is TRBV3-1 (or the pseudogene TRBV3-2), the J gene TRBJ2-7, with a possible D match to TRBD2 (6 bases). Germline V lookup: CDR1 LGHDT, CDR2 YNNKEL (reference sequence). CDR3 size: 15 residues. V lost 2 bases to trimming and J lost 4 bases, with 15 bases between them. In nucleotides, the CDR3 is TGTGCCAGCAGCCAATACCCGGGGGTAAGATACGAGCAGTACTTC. This translates into CASSQYPGVRYEQYF.

V is TRBV6-4 and J is TRBJ2-1, with D perhaps TRBD1 (5 bases). The CDR3 is 16 residues long. Germline CDR1 is MRHNA and CDR2 is SNTAGT. V dropped 10 bases and J dropped 2 bases, with 21 bases sitting between them. For the CDR3, the DNA is TGTGCCACCCAAGTCTTCCGTGGGGCCCCCTACAATGAGCAGTTCTTC. Encoded protein: CATQVFRGAPYNEQFF.

In this sample, this clone turned up a few times. This sequence joins TRBV11-2 and TRBJ2-5; no firm D call. V lost 1 base, J lost 3 bases, and 21 bases lay in between. The CDR3 is made up of 18 amino acids. CDR1 is SGHAT and CDR2 is FQNNGV in the germline V gene. CDR3 sequence (DNA): TGTGCCAGCAGCTTAGTCTCGCCCGACTCCCGTTTGAAAGAGACCCAGTACTTC. Amino acid sequence: CASSLVSPDSRLKETQYF.

V and J are TRBV3-1 (or the pseudogene TRBV3-2) and TRBJ2-7; no firm D call. Germline CDR1 LGHDT, CDR2 YNNKEL (reference sequence). The CDR3 totals 13 residues. Trimming left V 4 bases short and J 3 bases short, with 10 bases between. CDR3 region: CASSRSQDYEQYF. CDR3 sequence (DNA): TGTGCCAGCAGCCGGTCCCAGGACTACGAGCAGTACTTC.

The chain has TRBV5-1 and TRBJ1-1; 10 nucleotides match TRBD1. This CDR3 spans 14 amino acids. Germline loops: CDR1 SGHRS, CDR2 YFSETQ. The J segment lost 7 bases and the V segment lost 4 bases, leaving 7 bases of the junction unmatched. The CDR3 protein is CASSPWTGGYEAFF. CDR3 coding DNA: TGCGCCAGCAGCCCCTGGACAGGGGGGTATGAAGCTTTCTTT.

The chain recombines TRBV7-9 with TRBJ1-4; 7 nucleotides match TRBD1. This CDR3 is built from 15 residues. CDR1 and CDR2 (germline): SEHNR, FQNEAQ (reference sequence). Trimming at V came to 4 bases and at J to 1 base, leaving 3 bases not matched to a gene. In nucleotides, the CDR3 is TGTGCCAGCAGCTCTTGGGACAGAACTAATGAAAAACTGTTTTTT. Protein: CASSSWDRTNEKLFF.

The J gene is TRBJ2-1, the V gene TRBV5-1, with TRBD2 identical over 9 bases. The J segment lost 8 bases and the V segment lost 3 bases, leaving 9 bases of the junction unmatched. CDR3 length: 15 residues. Germline V gene lookup returns CDR1 SGHRS and CDR2 YFSETQ. In DNA, the CDR3 is TGCGCCAGCAGCTGGCGGTCTAGCGGGAATGATGAGCAGTTCTTC. Amino acid sequence: CASSWRSSGNDEQFF.

Many counts were recorded for this clone. Other DNA sequences in the sample encode the same CDR3. The chain has TRBV7-2 and TRBJ1-1; 9 positions agree with TRBD1. V lost 5 bases, J lost 1 base, and 2 bases stayed unmatched. CDR3 length: 14 residues. The germline V gene encodes CDR1 SGHTA and CDR2 FQGNSA. The CDR3 sequence is CASSAGQGNTEAFF. The DNA for the CDR3 is TGTGCCAGCAGCGCGGGACAGGGGAACACTGAAGCTTTCTTT.